These T cell receptor beta chains were read from a single sample in a study of blood T cell repertoires in COVID-19. TCRdb's copy holds only in-frame clones and misses some; the assay was immunoSEQ multiplex PCR. Here the sample spans about 190,000 clones, roughly 73% being singletons. Material: peripheral blood. These receptors were collected from a woman aged 80 or over with active or convalescent COVID-19. The CDR3 runs from the conserved cysteine through the conserved F or W. Each record gives: CDR3 protein, CDR3 DNA, clone size, J gene, D gene, V gene. The D gene is left open where the match is weak. The size entry is marked missing in some rows and otherwise reads once, few, many or a size class.

CDR3: CASSLVRLAGDQEQYF; DNA: TGTGCCAGCAGCTTAGTGCGACTAGCGGGGGATCAAGAGCAGTACTTC; size: .; J: TRBJ2-7; D: TRBD2; V: TRBV7-9
CDR3: CASSVNRGTEAFF; DNA: TGTGCCAGCAGCGTAAACAGGGGTACTGAAGCTTTCTTT; size: .; J: TRBJ1-1; D: TRBD1; V: TRBV5-6
CDR3: CASSGGGKVGYTF; DNA: TGTGCCAGCAGTGGAGGGGGCAAGGTTGGCTACACCTTC; size: once; J: TRBJ1-2; D: TRBD1; V: TRBV28
CDR3: CASSWGQSYNSPLHF; DNA: TGTGCCAGCAGCTGGGGACAGTCTTATAATTCACCCCTCCACTTT; size: few; J: TRBJ1-6; D: TRBD1; V: TRBV5-4
CDR3: CASSLVVGGAGEQFF; DNA: TGTGCCAGCAGCTTAGTGGTCGGGGGGGCCGGTGAGCAGTTCTTC; size: .; J: TRBJ2-1; D: TRBD2; V: TRBV7-9
CDR3: CASSLRPGEKNTEAFF; DNA: TGTGCCAGCAGCTTGAGGCCCGGGGAGAAGAACACTGAAGCTTTCTTT; size: .; J: TRBJ1-1; D: .; V: TRBV5-5
CDR3: CASSLANQGSTEAFF; DNA: TGCGCCAGCAGCTTGGCCAATCAGGGAAGCACTGAAGCTTTCTTT; size: few; J: TRBJ1-1; D: .; V: TRBV5-1
CDR3: CASSLGQGELTDTQYF; DNA: TGTGCCAGCAGCTTAGGACAGGGGGAATTGACAGATACGCAGTATTTT; size: .; J: TRBJ2-3; D: TRBD1; V: TRBV9
CDR3: CASSGDRGRSSYEQYF; DNA: TGTGCCAGCAGTGGGGACAGGGGCCGCAGCTCCTACGAGCAGTACTTC; size: .; J: TRBJ2-7; D: TRBD1; V: TRBV27
CDR3: CATDDEVQSPSYEQYF; DNA: TGTGCCACCGACGACGAGGTCCAAAGTCCTTCCTACGAGCAGTACTTC; size: .; J: TRBJ2-7; D: .; V: TRBV28
CDR3: CASSISGTGYHEQYF; DNA: TGTGCCAGTAGTATCTCCGGGACAGGGTACCACGAGCAGTACTTC; size: .; J: TRBJ2-7; D: TRBD1; V: TRBV19
CDR3: CASRDVGRGNQPQHF; DNA: TGTGCCAGCAGGGACGTCGGGCGGGGCAATCAGCCCCAGCATTTT; size: .; J: TRBJ1-5; D: .; V: TRBV6-5
CDR3: CASKPFREGDYGYTF; DNA: TGTGCCAGCAAACCTTTCAGGGAGGGTGACTATGGCTACACCTTC; size: .; J: TRBJ1-2; D: .; V: TRBV28
CDR3: CASSFLAGGQNEQFF; DNA: TGTGCCAGCAGTTTTCTCGCGGGGGGGCAGAATGAGCAGTTCTTC; size: .; J: TRBJ2-1; D: TRBD2; V: TRBV6-2/TRBV6-3
CDR3: CASSYSDRWNSPLHF; DNA: TGTGCCAGCAGTTACTCGGACAGGTGGAATTCACCCCTCCACTTT; size: .; J: TRBJ1-6; D: TRBD1; V: TRBV6-6
CDR3: CASSPIRTRNTEAFF; DNA: TGTGCCAGCAGCCCAATAAGGACTAGGAACACTGAAGCTTTCTTT; size: few; J: TRBJ1-1; D: .; V: TRBV14
CDR3: CASSLRGYSNQPQHF; DNA: TGTGCCAGCAGCTTAAGGGGCTATAGCAATCAGCCCCAGCATTTT; size: .; J: TRBJ1-5; D: .; V: TRBV7-3
CDR3: CASSVRQGRETQYF; DNA: TGTGCCAGCAGCGTACGACAGGGAAGGGAGACCCAGTACTTC; size: .; J: TRBJ2-5; D: TRBD1; V: TRBV5-6
CDR3: CASSLGTSGGAYTGELFF; DNA: TGCGCCAGCAGCCTCGGGACTAGCGGGGGGGCCTACACCGGGGAGCTGTTTTTT; size: .; J: TRBJ2-2; D: TRBD2; V: TRBV4-1
CDR3: CASSRTSDRGGSPLHF; DNA: TGTGCCAGCAGTCGAACCTCCGACAGGGGAGGTTCACCCCTCCACTTT; size: .; J: TRBJ1-6; D: TRBD1; V: TRBV6-6
CDR3: CASSLSGYNSPLHF; DNA: TGTGCCAGCAGTTTATCGGGGTATAATTCACCCCTCCACTTT; size: few; J: TRBJ1-6; D: .; V: TRBV28
CDR3: CASSPAWRDGYTF; DNA: TGTGCCAGCAGCCCGGCCTGGAGAGATGGCTACACCTTC; size: .; J: TRBJ1-2; D: .; V: TRBV7-9
CDR3: CASSTGLDRYF; DNA: TGTGCCAGCAGTACGGGACTAGATCGGTACTTC; size: .; J: TRBJ2-5; D: TRBD2; V: TRBV6-5
CDR3: CASSSSTGYGYTF; DNA: TGTGCCAGCAGCTCCTCGACAGGGTACGGCTACACCTTC; size: .; J: TRBJ1-2; D: TRBD1; V: TRBV7-2
CDR3: CASRSTGGSSPLHF; DNA: TGTGCCAGTAGATCCACAGGGGGCAGTTCACCCCTCCACTTT; size: .; J: TRBJ1-6; D: TRBD1; V: TRBV19
CDR3: CASSLYSSNQPQHF; DNA: TGTGCCAGCAGTTTATACAGTAGCAATCAGCCCCAGCATTTT; size: .; J: TRBJ1-5; D: .; V: TRBV27
CDR3: CATRSGTGHTGELFF; DNA: TGTGCCACTCGATCCGGGACAGGGCACACCGGGGAGCTGTTTTTT; size: .; J: TRBJ2-2; D: TRBD1; V: TRBV10-3
CDR3: CASSLGPMVGGETQYF; DNA: TGCGCCAGCAGCTTGGGCCCAATGGTCGGGGGAGAGACCCAGTACTTC; size: .; J: TRBJ2-5; D: .; V: TRBV5-1
CDR3: CASSLGQGAAGYTF; DNA: TGTGCCAGTAGCCTAGGACAGGGGGCAGCTGGCTACACCTTC; size: .; J: TRBJ1-2; D: TRBD1; V: TRBV19
CDR3: CASSLPRGGSNYGYTF; DNA: TGTGCCAGCAGCTTGCCCCGAGGGGGATCTAACTATGGCTACACCTTC; size: .; J: TRBJ1-2; D: .; V: TRBV5-8
CDR3: CASSLAQWTVPNGYTF; DNA: TGTGCCAGCAGCTTAGCGCAGTGGACAGTACCGAATGGCTACACCTTC; size: .; J: TRBJ1-2; D: .; V: TRBV7-9
CDR3: CASSDRANEQFF; DNA: TGTGCCAGTTCCGACAGGGCCAATGAGCAGTTCTTC; size: .; J: TRBJ2-1; D: TRBD1; V: TRBV19
CDR3: CASSLVAGVGDTQYF; DNA: TGTGCCAGCAGCTTAGTAGCGGGGGTGGGGGATACGCAGTATTTT; size: .; J: TRBJ2-3; D: TRBD2; V: TRBV11-2
CDR3: CASSEGVGYEQYF; DNA: TGTGCCAGCTCAGAGGGGGTCGGCTACGAGCAGTACTTC; size: .; J: TRBJ2-7; D: .; V: TRBV18
CDR3: CASSFVTGFGYGYTF; DNA: TGTGCCAGTAGCTTTGTGACAGGTTTTGGCTATGGCTACACCTTC; size: .; J: TRBJ1-2; D: .; V: TRBV19
CDR3: CASSYPGQPQHF; DNA: TGTGCCAGCAGTTATCCAGGTCAGCCCCAGCATTTT; size: .; J: TRBJ1-5; D: .; V: TRBV6-6
CDR3: CASSPPGVGGIGPQHF; DNA: TGTGCCAGCAGTCCCCCCGGGGTAGGGGGTATCGGCCCCCAGCATTTT; size: .; J: TRBJ1-5; D: .; V: TRBV27
CDR3: CASGPGTGVTPSEAFF; DNA: TGTGCCAGCGGCCCTGGGACAGGGGTTACTCCCTCTGAAGCTTTCTTT; size: few; J: TRBJ1-1; D: TRBD1; V: TRBV19
CDR3: CASSLLGQGKYEQYF; DNA: TGTGCCAGTAGTCTTCTCGGACAGGGGAAATACGAGCAGTACTTC; size: .; J: TRBJ2-7; D: TRBD1; V: TRBV19
CDR3: CASSVVIWDSATYEQYF; DNA: TGTGCCAGCAGCGTAGTTATTTGGGACAGCGCAACCTACGAGCAGTACTTC; size: .; J: TRBJ2-7; D: TRBD1; V: TRBV9
CDR3: CSAANREGYTF; DNA: TGCAGTGCTGCCAACAGGGAGGGCTACACCTTC; size: .; J: TRBJ1-2; D: .; V: TRBV20-1
CDR3: CAWSQADTQYF; DNA: TGTGCCTGGAGTCAGGCAGATACGCAGTATTTT; size: once; J: TRBJ2-3; D: .; V: TRBV30
CDR3: CASSPPTGSGTQYF; DNA: TGTGCCAGCTCACCACCGACCGGGTCCGGGACCCAGTACTTC; size: .; J: TRBJ2-5; D: .; V: TRBV18
CDR3: CAWTDSYEQYF; DNA: TGTGCCTGGACAGACTCCTACGAGCAGTACTTC; size: .; J: TRBJ2-7; D: .; V: TRBV30
CDR3: CATSRDRGLETQYF; DNA: TGTGCCACCAGCAGAGACAGGGGGTTGGAGACCCAGTACTTC; size: .; J: TRBJ2-5; D: TRBD1; V: TRBV15
CDR3: CASSILGSVSSGNTIYF; DNA: TGTGCCAGTAGTATATTGGGCTCCGTTAGCTCTGGAAACACCATATATTTT; size: .; J: TRBJ1-3; D: .; V: TRBV19
CDR3: CASSYSRGTGEGYTF; DNA: TGTGCCAGCAGTTACTCGAGGGGGACAGGGGAGGGCTACACCTTC; size: few; J: TRBJ1-2; D: TRBD1; V: TRBV6-6
CDR3: CASSGGDRGHEQFF; DNA: TGTGCCAGCAGCGGCGGGGACAGGGGGCATGAGCAGTTCTTC; size: .; J: TRBJ2-1; D: TRBD1; V: TRBV9
CDR3: CASSLTVGQGRYEQYF; DNA: TGTGCCAGCAGCTTAACGGTAGGCCAGGGCAGATACGAGCAGTACTTC; size: .; J: TRBJ2-7; D: .; V: TRBV7-2
CDR3: CASQVGLADSTDTQYF; DNA: TGCGCCAGCCAAGTCGGGCTAGCGGATAGCACAGATACGCAGTATTTT; size: .; J: TRBJ2-3; D: TRBD2; V: TRBV5-1
CDR3: CAISGTLGANEKLFF; DNA: TGTGCCATCAGTGGTACGTTAGGGGCTAATGAAAAACTGTTTTTT; size: .; J: TRBJ1-4; D: .; V: TRBV10-3
CDR3: CASSSVRDSANTGELFF; DNA: TGCGCCAGCAGCTCAGTTAGGGACAGCGCGAACACCGGGGAGCTGTTTTTT; size: .; J: TRBJ2-2; D: TRBD1; V: TRBV5-1
CDR3: CASKRTGGETQYF; DNA: TGTGCCAGCAAACGGACAGGGGGCGAGACCCAGTACTTC; size: .; J: TRBJ2-5; D: TRBD1; V: TRBV6-5
CDR3: CASSQMGLAGHEQFF; DNA: TGTGCCAGCAGCCAAATGGGACTAGCGGGGCATGAGCAGTTCTTC; size: .; J: TRBJ2-1; D: TRBD2; V: TRBV3-1/TRBV3-2
CDR3: CASSPRGAAYEQYF; DNA: TGTGCCAGCAGCCCACGGGGAGCGGCCTACGAGCAGTACTTC; size: .; J: TRBJ2-7; D: .; V: TRBV7-9
CDR3: CASSPPGQGTGELFF; DNA: TGTGCCAGCAGCCCCCCGGGACAGGGGACCGGGGAGCTGTTTTTT; size: .; J: TRBJ2-2; D: TRBD1; V: TRBV7-9
CDR3: CASSLDFRAAF; DNA: TGTGCCAGCAGCTTAGACTTCCGAGCCGCCTTC; size: .; J: TRBJ1-2; D: .; V: TRBV7-9
CDR3: CASSRGRNTIYF; DNA: TGTGCCAGCAGCCGGGGGAGAAACACCATATATTTT; size: .; J: TRBJ1-3; D: .; V: TRBV5-8
CDR3: CAWSPLGPYEQYF; DNA: TGTGCCTGGAGTCCACTGGGGCCCTACGAGCAGTACTTC; size: once; J: TRBJ2-7; D: .; V: TRBV30
CDR3: CASSLVGLTDTGELFF; DNA: TGTGCCAGCAGCTTAGTGGGACTAACTGATACCGGGGAGCTGTTTTTT; size: .; J: TRBJ2-2; D: TRBD2; V: TRBV7-8